This entry is about one T cell receptor beta chain. The sample originates from a study of blood T cell repertoires in COVID-19. About the study: Material from acute and convalescent COVID-19 was sourced from the United States, Italy and Spain. Sources were T cells, B-cell-depleted T cells, or PBMCs; the material itself was cDNA or gDNA.

The germline V gene has CDR1 SGDLS and CDR2 YYNGEE. The length of the CDR3 is 13 residues. The V and J ends lost 2 bases and 5 bases, in that order; junction bases with no gene match: 2. Per the study methods: Nucleated cell counts were estimated from reference gene primer amplification. The protocol was immunoSEQ multiplex PCR, while the TCRdb copy is restricted to in-frame clones and leaves out a portion. From that table come the V and J calls and clone size; the DNA was used to work out D and trimming. The repertoire holds a few hundred thousand clones, with over 70% as singletons. The sample comprised peripheral blood. The rearrangement joins TRBV9 to TRBJ2-7; 9 bases map to TRBD2. The sequence derives from an older woman with COVID-19, enrolled during active disease. The CDR3 protein is CASSVGGRDEQYF. CDR3 sequence (DNA): TGTGCCAGCAGCGTGGGCGGGAGGGACGAGCAGTACTTC.